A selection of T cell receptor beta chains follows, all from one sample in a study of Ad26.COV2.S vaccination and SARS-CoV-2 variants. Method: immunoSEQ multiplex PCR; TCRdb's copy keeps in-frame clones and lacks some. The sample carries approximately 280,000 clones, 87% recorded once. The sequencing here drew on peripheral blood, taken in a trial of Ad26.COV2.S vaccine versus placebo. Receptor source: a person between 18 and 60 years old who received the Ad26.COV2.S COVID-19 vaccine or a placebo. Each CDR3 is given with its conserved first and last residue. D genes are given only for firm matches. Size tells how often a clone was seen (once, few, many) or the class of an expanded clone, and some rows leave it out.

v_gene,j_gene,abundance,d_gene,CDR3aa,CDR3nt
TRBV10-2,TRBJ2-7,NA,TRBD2,CASSELGAGGSSYEQYF,TGCGCCAGCAGTGAGCTAGGTGCGGGGGGTAGCTCCTACGAGCAGTACTTC
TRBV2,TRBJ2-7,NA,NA,CASSPDSTSSYEQYF,TGTGCCAGCAGTCCTGACTCGACGAGCTCCTACGAGCAGTACTTC
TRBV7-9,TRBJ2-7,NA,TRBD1,CASSFNGQGGYEQYF,TGTGCCAGCAGCTTCAATGGACAGGGGGGCTACGAGCAGTACTTC
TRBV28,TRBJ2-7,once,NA,CASTDRPTYEQYF,TGTGCCAGCACAGACCGCCCTACCTACGAGCAGTACTTC
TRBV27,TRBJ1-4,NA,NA,CASSLRGGPTNEKLFF,TGTGCCAGCAGTTTAAGGGGCGGACCAACTAATGAAAAACTGTTTTTT
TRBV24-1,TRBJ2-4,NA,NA,CATSDGTGNIQYF,TGTGCCACCAGTGATGGAACAGGGAACATTCAGTACTTC
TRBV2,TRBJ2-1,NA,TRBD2,CASSDPISGRVYNEQFF,TGTGCCAGCAGTGACCCCATTAGCGGGAGAGTCTACAATGAGCAGTTCTTC
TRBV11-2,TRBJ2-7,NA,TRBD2,CASSSGAGAAEQYF,TGTGCCAGCAGCTCAGGTGCGGGAGCGGCCGAGCAGTACTTC
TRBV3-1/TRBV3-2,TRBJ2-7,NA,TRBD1,CASSPGQAIYEQYF,TGTGCCAGCAGCCCCGGACAGGCGATCTACGAGCAGTACTTC
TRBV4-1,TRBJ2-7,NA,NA,CASSQALFQGRDEQYF,TGCGCCAGCAGCCAAGCACTCTTCCAGGGTAGGGACGAGCAGTACTTC
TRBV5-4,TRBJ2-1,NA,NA,CASSLRGGNEQFF,TGTGCCAGCAGCTTGCGGGGTGGCAATGAGCAGTTCTTC
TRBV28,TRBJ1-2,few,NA,CASSFEGTFYGYTF,TGTGCCAGCAGTTTTGAAGGGACGTTCTATGGCTACACCTTC
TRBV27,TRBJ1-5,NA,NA,CASSALPNQPQHF,TGTGCCAGCAGCGCACTACCAAATCAGCCCCAGCATTTT
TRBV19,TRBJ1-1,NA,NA,CASSMRGPLNTEAFF,TGTGCCAGTAGTATGCGGGGACCCCTGAACACTGAAGCTTTCTTT
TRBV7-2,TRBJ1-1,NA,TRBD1,CASSLDRDTEAFF,TGTGCCAGCAGCCTAGACAGGGACACTGAAGCTTTCTTT
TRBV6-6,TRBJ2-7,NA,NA,CASSYSRGEQYF,TGTGCCAGCAGTTACTCGAGAGGCGAGCAGTACTTC
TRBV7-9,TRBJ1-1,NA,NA,CASSLGAADTEAFF,TGTGCCAGCAGCTTAGGTGCAGCGGACACTGAAGCTTTCTTT
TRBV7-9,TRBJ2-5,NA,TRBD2,CASSFRGGGMQETQYF,TGTGCCAGCAGCTTCCGCGGCGGGGGGATGCAAGAGACCCAGTACTTC
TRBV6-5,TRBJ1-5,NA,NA,CASKLTGGSNQPQHF,TGTGCCAGCAAACTGACAGGTGGGAGCAATCAGCCCCAGCATTTT
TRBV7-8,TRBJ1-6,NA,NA,CASSALGGLTLHF,TGTGCCAGCAGCGCCCTGGGCGGGTTAACCCTCCACTTT
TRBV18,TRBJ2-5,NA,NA,CASSPEETQYF,TGTGCCAGCTCACCGGAAGAGACCCAGTACTTC
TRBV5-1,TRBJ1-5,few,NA,CASSPNFRGDFTYSNQPQHF,TGCGCCAGCAGCCCCAATTTCAGGGGCGACTTTACCTATAGCAATCAGCCCCAGCATTTT
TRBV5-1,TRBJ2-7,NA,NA,CASYGGTLPREQYF,TGCGCCTCCTATGGGGGGACCCTACCACGCGAGCAGTACTTC
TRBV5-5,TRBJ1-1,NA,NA,CASSSLGQWGNTEAFF,TGTGCCAGCAGCTCTCTTGGACAGTGGGGGAACACTGAAGCTTTCTTT
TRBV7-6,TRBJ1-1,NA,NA,CASSLESGRMTEAFF,TGTGCCAGCAGCTTAGAGTCCGGGAGGATGACTGAAGCTTTCTTT
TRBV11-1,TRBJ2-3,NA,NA,CASSLLSMADTQYF,TGTGCCAGCAGCTTACTTAGTATGGCAGATACGCAGTATTTT
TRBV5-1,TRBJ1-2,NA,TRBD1,CASSSGPQQGGGYTF,TGCGCCAGCAGCTCGGGACCTCAACAGGGGGGTGGCTACACCTTC
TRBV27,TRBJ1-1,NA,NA,CASSFGYGGSGITEAFF,TGTGCCAGCAGTTTTGGATACGGAGGGAGTGGGATCACTGAAGCTTTCTTT
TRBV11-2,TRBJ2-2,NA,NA,CASRKGVGTGELFF,TGTGCCAGCAGGAAAGGGGTGGGCACCGGGGAGCTGTTTTTT
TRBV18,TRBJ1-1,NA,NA,CASSPPAGENTEAFF,TGTGCCAGCTCACCACCCGCAGGGGAAAACACTGAAGCTTTCTTT